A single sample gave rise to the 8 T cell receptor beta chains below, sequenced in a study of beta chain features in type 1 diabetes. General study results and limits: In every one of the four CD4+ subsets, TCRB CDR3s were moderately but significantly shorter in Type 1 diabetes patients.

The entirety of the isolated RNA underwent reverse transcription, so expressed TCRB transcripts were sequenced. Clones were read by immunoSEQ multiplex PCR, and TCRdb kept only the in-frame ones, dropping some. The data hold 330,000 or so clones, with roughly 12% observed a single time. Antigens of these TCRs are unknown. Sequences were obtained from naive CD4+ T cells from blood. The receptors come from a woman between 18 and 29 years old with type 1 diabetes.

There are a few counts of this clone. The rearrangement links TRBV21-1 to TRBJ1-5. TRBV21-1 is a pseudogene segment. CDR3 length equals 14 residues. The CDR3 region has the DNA TGTGCCAGCAGCCAAACCCGGGGCAATCAGCCCCAGCATTTT. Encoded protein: CASSQTRGNQPQHF.

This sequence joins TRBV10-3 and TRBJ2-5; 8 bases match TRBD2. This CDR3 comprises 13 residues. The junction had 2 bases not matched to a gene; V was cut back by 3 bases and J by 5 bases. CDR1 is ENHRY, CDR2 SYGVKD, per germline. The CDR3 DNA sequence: TGTGCCATCAGTGACGGCGGGGGGGAGACCCAGTACTTC. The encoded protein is CAISDGGGETQYF.

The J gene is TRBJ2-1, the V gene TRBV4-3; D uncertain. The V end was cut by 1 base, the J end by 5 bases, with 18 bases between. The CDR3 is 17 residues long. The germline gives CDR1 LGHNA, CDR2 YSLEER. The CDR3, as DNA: TGCGCCAGCAGCCAAGCTTGGGCTCGCACCTATCACAATGAGCAGTTCTTC. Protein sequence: CASSQAWARTYHNEQFF.

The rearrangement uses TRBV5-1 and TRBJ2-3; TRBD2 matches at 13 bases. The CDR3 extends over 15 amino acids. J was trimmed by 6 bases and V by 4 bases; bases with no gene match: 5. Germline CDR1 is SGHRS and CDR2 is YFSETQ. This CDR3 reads CASSPGLAGVDTQYF. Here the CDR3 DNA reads TGCGCCAGCAGCCCCGGACTAGCGGGGGTGGATACGCAGTATTTT.

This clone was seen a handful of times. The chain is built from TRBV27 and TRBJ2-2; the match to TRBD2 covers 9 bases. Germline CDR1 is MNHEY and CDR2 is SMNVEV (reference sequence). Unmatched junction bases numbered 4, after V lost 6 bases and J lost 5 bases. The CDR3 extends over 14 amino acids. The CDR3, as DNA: TGTGCCAGCAGGACTAGCGGTAGAACCGGGGAGCTGTTTTTT. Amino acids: CASRTSGRTGELFF.

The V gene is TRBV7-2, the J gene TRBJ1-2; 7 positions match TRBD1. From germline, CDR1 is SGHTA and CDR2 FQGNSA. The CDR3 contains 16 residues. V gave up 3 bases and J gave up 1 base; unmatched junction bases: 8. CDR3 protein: CASSFQDRPFNYGYTF. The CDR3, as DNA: TGTGCCAGCAGCTTCCAGGACAGGCCCTTTAACTATGGCTACACCTTC.

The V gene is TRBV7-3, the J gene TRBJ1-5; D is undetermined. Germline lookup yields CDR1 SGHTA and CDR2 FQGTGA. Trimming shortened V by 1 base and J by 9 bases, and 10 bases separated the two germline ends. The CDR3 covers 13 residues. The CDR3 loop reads CASSLSEGGPQHF. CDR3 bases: TGTGCCAGCAGCTTAAGTGAGGGAGGGCCCCAGCATTTT.

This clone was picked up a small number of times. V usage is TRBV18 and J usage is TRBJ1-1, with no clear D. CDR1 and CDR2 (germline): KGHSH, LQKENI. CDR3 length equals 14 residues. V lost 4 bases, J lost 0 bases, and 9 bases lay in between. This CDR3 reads CASSQTDMNTEAFF. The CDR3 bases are TGTGCCAGCTCACAAACAGACATGAACACTGAAGCTTTCTTT.